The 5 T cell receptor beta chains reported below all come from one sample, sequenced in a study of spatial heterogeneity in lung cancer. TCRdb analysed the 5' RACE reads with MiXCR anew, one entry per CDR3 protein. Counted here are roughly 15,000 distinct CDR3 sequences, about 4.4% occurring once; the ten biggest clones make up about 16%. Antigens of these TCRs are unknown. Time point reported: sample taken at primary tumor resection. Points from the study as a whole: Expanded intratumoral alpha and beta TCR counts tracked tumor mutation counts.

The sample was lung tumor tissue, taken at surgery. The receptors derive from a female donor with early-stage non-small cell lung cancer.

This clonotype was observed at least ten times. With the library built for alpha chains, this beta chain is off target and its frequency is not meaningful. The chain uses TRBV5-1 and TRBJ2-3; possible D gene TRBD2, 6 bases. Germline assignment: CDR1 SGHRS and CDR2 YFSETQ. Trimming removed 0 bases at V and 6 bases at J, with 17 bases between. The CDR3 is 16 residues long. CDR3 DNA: TGCGCCAGCAGCTTGGATGGGACTCCGGCACGGGATACGCAGTATTTT. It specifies CASSLDGTPARDTQYF.

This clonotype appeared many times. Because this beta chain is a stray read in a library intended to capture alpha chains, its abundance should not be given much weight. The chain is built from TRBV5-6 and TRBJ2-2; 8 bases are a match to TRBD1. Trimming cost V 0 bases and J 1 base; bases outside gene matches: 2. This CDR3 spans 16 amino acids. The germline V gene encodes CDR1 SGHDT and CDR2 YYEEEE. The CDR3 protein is CASSLGDRGNTGELFF. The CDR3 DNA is TGTGCCAGCAGCTTGGGCGACAGGGGGAACACCGGGGAGCTGTTTTTT. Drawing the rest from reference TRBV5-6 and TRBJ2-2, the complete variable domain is DAGVTQSPTHLIKTRGQQVTLRCSPKSGHDTVSWYQQALGQGPQFIFQYYEEEERQRGNFPDRFSGHQFPNYSSELNVNALLLGDSALYLCASSLGDRGNTGELFFGEGSRLTVL.

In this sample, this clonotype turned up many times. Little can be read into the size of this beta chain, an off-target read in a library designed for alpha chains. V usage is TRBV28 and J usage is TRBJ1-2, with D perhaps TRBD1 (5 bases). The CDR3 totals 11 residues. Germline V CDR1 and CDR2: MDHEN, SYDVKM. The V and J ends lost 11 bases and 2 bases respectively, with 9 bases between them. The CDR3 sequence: CAWGRNYGYTF. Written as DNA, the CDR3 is TGTGCCTGGGGACGAAACTATGGCTACACCTTC.

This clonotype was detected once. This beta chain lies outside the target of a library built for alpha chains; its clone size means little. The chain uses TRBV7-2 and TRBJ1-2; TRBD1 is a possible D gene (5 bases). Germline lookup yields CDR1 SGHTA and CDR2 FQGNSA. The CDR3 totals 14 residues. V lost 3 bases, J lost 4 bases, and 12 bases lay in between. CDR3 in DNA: TGTGCCAGCAGCTTCGGGACGGAACTCTATGGCTACACCTTC. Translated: CASSFGTELYGYTF.

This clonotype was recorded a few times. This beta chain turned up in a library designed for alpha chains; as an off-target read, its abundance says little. CDR3 coding DNA: TGTGCCAGCAGTCTTAACGGGGAGCTGTTTTTT. Protein product: CASSLNGELFF. The rearrangement links TRBV11-3 to TRBJ2-2; no firm D call. The V and J ends lost 6 bases and 7 bases respectively, with 6 bases between them. CDR3 length equals 11 residues. Germline V gives CDR1 SGHNT, CDR2 YENEEA.